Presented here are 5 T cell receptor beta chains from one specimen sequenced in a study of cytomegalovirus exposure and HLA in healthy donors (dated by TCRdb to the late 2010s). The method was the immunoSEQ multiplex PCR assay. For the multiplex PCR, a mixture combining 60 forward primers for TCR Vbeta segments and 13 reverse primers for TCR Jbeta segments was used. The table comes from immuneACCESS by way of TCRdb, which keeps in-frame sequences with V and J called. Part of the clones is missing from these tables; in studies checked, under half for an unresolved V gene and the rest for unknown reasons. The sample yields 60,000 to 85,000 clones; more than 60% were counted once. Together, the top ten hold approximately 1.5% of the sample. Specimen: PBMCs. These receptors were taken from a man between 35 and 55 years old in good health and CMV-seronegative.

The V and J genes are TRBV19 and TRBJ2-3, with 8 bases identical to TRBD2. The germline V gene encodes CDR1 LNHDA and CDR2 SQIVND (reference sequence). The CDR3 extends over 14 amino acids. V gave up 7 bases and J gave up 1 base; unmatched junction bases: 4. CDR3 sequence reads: CASNRAGGTDTQYF. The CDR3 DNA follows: TGTGCCAGTAACCGAGCGGGAGGCACAGATACGCAGTATTTT.

As DNA, the CDR3 is TGTGCCAGCAGCCCCATAAGGAGTAACTATGGCTACACCTTC. Its protein product is CASSPIRSNYGYTF. The rearrangement uses TRBV7-8 and TRBJ1-2; no reliable D call. Germline V gene sequence: CDR1 SGHVS, CDR2 FQNEAQ. The CDR3 covers 14 residues. Deletions cut 5 bases from V and 1 base from J, with 11 bases between. Full variable domain (rest looked up from reference TRBV7-8 and TRBJ1-2): GAGVSQSPRYKVAKRGQDVALRCDPISGHVSLFWYQQALGQGPEFLTYFQNEAQLDKSGLPSDRFFAERPEGSVSTLKIQRTQQEDSAVYLCASSPIRSNYGYTFGSGTRLTVV.

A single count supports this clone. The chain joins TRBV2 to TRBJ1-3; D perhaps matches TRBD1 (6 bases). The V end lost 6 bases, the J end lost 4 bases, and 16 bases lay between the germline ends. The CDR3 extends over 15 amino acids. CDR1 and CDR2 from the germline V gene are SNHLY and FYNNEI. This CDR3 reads CASSADTGKGNTIYF. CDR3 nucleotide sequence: TGTGCCAGCAGCGCGGATACAGGGAAAGGAAACACCATATATTTT.

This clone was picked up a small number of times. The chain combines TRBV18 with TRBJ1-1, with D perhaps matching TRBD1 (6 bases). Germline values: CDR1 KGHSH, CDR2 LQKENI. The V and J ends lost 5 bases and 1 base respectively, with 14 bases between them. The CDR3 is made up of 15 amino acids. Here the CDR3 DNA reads TGTGCCAGCTCAGGAAATCAGGGACAGAACACTGAAGCTTTCTTT. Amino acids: CASSGNQGQNTEAFF.

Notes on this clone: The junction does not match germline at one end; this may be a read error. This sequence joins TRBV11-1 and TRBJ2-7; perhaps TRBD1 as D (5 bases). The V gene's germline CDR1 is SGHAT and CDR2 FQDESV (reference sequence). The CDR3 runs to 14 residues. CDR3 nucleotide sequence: TGTGCCGGCAGCTCCCGGACAAATACCTACGAGCAGTACTTC. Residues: CAGSSRTNTYEQYF. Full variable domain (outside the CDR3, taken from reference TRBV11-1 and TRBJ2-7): EAEVAQSPRYKITEKSQAVAFWCDPISGHATLYWYRQILGQGPELLVQFQDESVVDDSQLPKDRFSAERLKGVDSTLKIQPAELGDSAMYLCAGSSRTNTYEQYFGPGTRLTVT.